Here is one T cell receptor beta chain with its context. The sample is drawn from a study of OX40 agonist ivuxolimab in advanced cancers. Across the study: Every 2 weeks, patients got intravenous ivuxolimab at one of six dose levels (0.01-10 mg/kg).

The CDR3 has 16 amino acids. Trimming cost V 3 bases and J 2 bases, with 16 bases left between them. Germline lookup yields CDR1 LNHDA and CDR2 SQIVND (reference sequence). The table came from immunoSEQ multiplex PCR; TCRdb's copy has only in-frame clones and leaves some out. The sample lists some 60,000 clones, approximately 82% occurring once. Blood got drawn at baseline, again on cycle 4 day 1, and then on cycle 7 day 1. This specimen was CD4+ or CD8+ T cells sorted from blood, taken in a trial of the OX40 agonist ivuxolimab. The clonotype was recovered from an adult with an advanced solid tumor such as melanoma, head and neck, liver or kidney cancer. The gene calls are TRBV19 and TRBJ1-1; the D gene is possibly TRBD1 (6 bases). CDR3: CASSIGRGQRNTEAFF. The CDR3 coding sequence is TGTGCCAGTAGTATCGGTAGAGGACAGAGAAACACTGAAGCTTTCTTT.